This T cell receptor (beta chain) appears in the sequencing data of a study of Graves' ophthalmopathy and Graves' hyperthyroidism. General observations from the study: Blood also carried most expanded thyroid clonotypes exceeding 0.001 frequency. Distinction of ophthalmopathy from stable hyperthyroidism by a 13-signature model reached approximately 88% sensitivity and approximately 80% specificity.

For this clonotype: The antigen is undetermined.

RNA transcripts were the template, and TCR beta CDR3 regions were amplified from them. Investigators did first-round RT-PCR with HTBI primers, then second-round multiplex PCR. TCRdb re-analysed the multiplex PCR reads in MiXCR, keeping a single row per CDR3 protein. The sample contains 650,000 to 900,000 distinct CDR3 sequences, 35% to 50% of which appear only once. A diagnosis was made from clinical symptoms together with serum thyroxine, TRAb, thyroid ultrasound and orbital computed tomography. Germline V gives CDR1 SEHNR, CDR2 FQNEAQ (reference sequence). This CDR3 is 14 amino acids long. Trimming stripped 5 bases from V and 9 bases from J, with 16 bases between.

This TCR came from an adult man with Graves' ophthalmopathy. The chain recombines TRBV7-9 with TRBJ2-2; maybe TRBD1 (6 bases). The specimen sequenced was peripheral blood. The CDR3 DNA follows: TGTGCCAGCAGCGTCGACTACAGGGATCGGGAGCTGTTTTTT. Protein sequence: CASSVDYRDRELFF.